This T cell receptor (beta chain) was captured in a study of beta chain features in type 1 diabetes. This clone showed up just a few times. As yet, its antigen is unknown. The V end was cut by 4 bases, the J end by 7 bases, with 12 bases between. This CDR3 is built from 13 residues. The germline gives CDR1 MNHEY, CDR2 SVGAGI. Study-wide results and limits: Patients with Type 1 diabetes showed moderately but significantly shorter TCRB CDR3s in all four CD4+ subsets.

Sequenced material consisted of expressed TCRB transcripts (all of the isolated RNA was reverse transcribed). Measured with immunoSEQ multiplex PCR; TCRdb has only the in-frame clones, and not every one. The repertoire holds 550,000 to 850,000 clones, with 13% as singletons. The clonotype comes from a man between 18 and 29 years old with type 1 diabetes. What was sequenced was naive CD4+ T cells from blood. The chain uses TRBV6-5 and TRBJ2-3; possibly TRBD2 for D (6 bases). CDR3 nucleotide sequence: TGTGCCAGCAGTTCCCAGGAGGGAAATACGCAGTATTTT. Protein sequence: CASSSQEGNTQYF.